This T cell receptor (beta chain) was identified in a study of human T cells and chemical hapten exposure. Looking at the study overall: The study lasted 20 to 25 weeks, and patients were dosed weekly with diphenylcyclopropenone on the scalp throughout.

About this clonotype: The antigen is not known.

The time point here: pre-sensitization, week 0. Treatment indicated: therapeutic diphenylcyclopropenone sensitization with weekly scalp DPC. Using its own MiXCR run on the RACE reads, TCRdb lists one record per CDR3 protein. Of under 300,000 distinct CDR3 sequences in the sample, about 9% were seen once. Study conclusions and caveats: Patch test scores rose with PT1 expanded TCR counts, a positive correlation.

The CDR3 consists of 17 residues. The germline CDR1 and CDR2 sequences are SGHRS and YFSETQ. The germline V and J ends were trimmed by 0 bases and 4 bases, with 19 bases remaining between them. This receptor was taken from a woman between 40 and 50 years old with alopecia areata. Some clones in this sample may be carry-over from other donors' samples. The chain has TRBV5-1 and TRBJ1-2; weak D call: TRBD1 (5 bases). The material sequenced was whole blood, taken in connection with sensitization to the hapten diphenylcyclopropenone (DPC). CDR3 sequence reads: CASSLDVRGQSSYGYTF. The CDR3 nucleotides read TGCGCCAGCAGCTTGGACGTGAGGGGCCAGTCCTCCTATGGCTACACCTTC.